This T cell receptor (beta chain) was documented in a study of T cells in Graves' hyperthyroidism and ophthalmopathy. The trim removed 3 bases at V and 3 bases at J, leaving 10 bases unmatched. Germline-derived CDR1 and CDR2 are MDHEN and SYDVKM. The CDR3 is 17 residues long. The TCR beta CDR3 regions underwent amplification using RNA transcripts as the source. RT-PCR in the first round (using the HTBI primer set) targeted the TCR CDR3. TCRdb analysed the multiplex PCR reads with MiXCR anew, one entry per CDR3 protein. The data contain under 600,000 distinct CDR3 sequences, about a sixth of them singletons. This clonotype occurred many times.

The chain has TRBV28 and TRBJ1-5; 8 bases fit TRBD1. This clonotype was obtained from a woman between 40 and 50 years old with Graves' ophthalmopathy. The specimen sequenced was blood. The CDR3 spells CASSFVAGGAPNQPQHF. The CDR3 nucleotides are TGTGCCAGCAGTTTCGTGGCAGGGGGCGCCCCCAATCAGCCCCAGCATTTT.